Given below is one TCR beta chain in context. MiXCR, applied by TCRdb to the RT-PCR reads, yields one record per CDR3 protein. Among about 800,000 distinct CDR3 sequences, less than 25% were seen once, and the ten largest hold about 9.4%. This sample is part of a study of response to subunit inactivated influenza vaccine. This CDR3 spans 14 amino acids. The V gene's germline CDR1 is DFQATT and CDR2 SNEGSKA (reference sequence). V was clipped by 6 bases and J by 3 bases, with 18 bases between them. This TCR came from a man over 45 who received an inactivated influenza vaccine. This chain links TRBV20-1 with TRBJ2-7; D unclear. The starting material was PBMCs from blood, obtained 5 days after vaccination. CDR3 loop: CSAASDGRSYEQYF. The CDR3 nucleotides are TGCAGTGCAGCCTCAGATGGGCGAAGCTACGAGCAGTACTTC.